This record covers a single T cell receptor (beta chain). Its antigen is unidentified. The entry originates in a study of T cells in localized non-small cell lung cancer. V was trimmed by 4 bases and J by 2 bases, leaving 11 bases between them. Germline V gene lookup returns CDR1 SGHAT and CDR2 FQNNGV. The CDR3 has 14 amino acids. Generated by immunoSEQ multiplex PCR, the TCRdb table keeps only in-frame clones and is missing some. Of 39,000 or so clones detected, roughly 80% appear once; the ten largest clones hold 7.8%. Whole-study results and caveats: Adjacent uninvolved lung had the highest clonality, suggesting focused antigen responses. Adjacent lung held a median approximately 57 of the top 100 tumor clones.

The sequence came from a man aged 35 to 69 with stage II lung adenocarcinoma. The rearrangement joins TRBV11-2 to TRBJ1-1; D is possibly TRBD1 (5 bases). Source: PBMCs, taken before any cancer treatment. The CDR3 nucleotides are TGTGCCAGCAGCTCCTTGGGGCCTAACACTGAAGCTTTCTTT. Translated, it gives CASSSLGPNTEAFF. Using reference TRBV11-2 and TRBJ1-1 for the parts outside the CDR3, the full variable domain is EAGVAQSPRYKIIEKRQSVAFWCNPISGHATLYWYQQILGQGPKLLIQFQNNGVVDDSQLPKDRFSAERLKGVDSTLKIQPAKLEDSAVYLCASSSLGPNTEAFFGQGTRLTVV.